This TCR beta chain was found in a study of shared T cell receptors in the human thymus. The V end was cut by 0 bases, the J end by 3 bases, with 14 bases between. There are 16 residues in the CDR3. The germline gives CDR1 LGHNA, CDR2 YNFKEQ. The data were produced by immunoSEQ multiplex PCR, yet TCRdb's version contains in-frame clones alone and is incomplete. Counted here are hundreds of thousands of clones, approximately 90% occurring once; the ten biggest clones make up about 0.01%. The sample was also reused in another study, on human thymus T cells.

Sample: thymocytes. The clonotype comes from a boy less than two years old with a congenital heart defect. The J gene is TRBJ1-2, the V gene TRBV4-2, with a tentative D call TRBD1 (5 bases). As DNA, the CDR3 is TGTGCCAGCAGCCAAGAACACTCAGGGCTCGACTATGGCTACACCTTC. Protein product: CASSQEHSGLDYGYTF.